This TCR beta chain was sequenced in a study of blood T cell repertoires in COVID-19. Overall study context: Some COVID-19 samples were acute and others convalescent; all came from the United States, Italy and Spain. PBMCs, B-cell-depleted T cells, or T cells provided the cDNA or gDNA that made up the material.

Germline CDR1 reads KGHDR; CDR2 reads SFDVKD. V lost 2 bases to trimming and J lost 7 bases; unmatched junction nucleotides: 5. The CDR3 is 15 amino acids. TCRdb's copy holds only in-frame clones and misses some; the assay was immunoSEQ multiplex PCR. The sample records 250,000 or so clones, roughly 90% being singletons. The V gene is TRBV24-1, the J gene TRBJ2-7; 12 bases align to TRBD2. Sequences were obtained from peripheral blood. The TCR sequence derives from a woman between 55 and 75 years old with acute or convalescent COVID-19. The CDR3 region is CATSDSSGRAREQYF. The DNA for the CDR3 is TGTGCCACCAGTGATTCTAGCGGGAGGGCCAGGGAGCAGTACTTC.